The entry that follows covers one T cell receptor (beta chain) sequence. Its antigen remains unidentified. The CDR3 is 14 residues long. Germline V gives CDR1 SGDLS, CDR2 YYNGEE. The V end lost 0 bases, the J end lost 2 bases, and 8 bases lay between the germline ends. The source of the sample is a study of a mutant IDH1 vaccine in newly diagnosed glioma. The time point: week 47, end of study. The content of each vaccine dose was 300 ug of mutant IDH1 20-mer peptide, and topical imiquimod accompanied it. Assay: immunoSEQ multiplex PCR; the TCRdb copy retains only in-frame clones and omits some. The sample has 20,000 to 30,000 clones, 82% seen once; the top ten hold roughly 3.8%.

The specimen was PBMCs, collected from a glioma patient whose treatment included an IDH1 peptide vaccine. The TCR originated in a man in his forties with glioma. Some clones in this sample may be carry-over from other donors' samples. The genes are TRBV9 and TRBJ2-5, with D unclear. CDR3 protein: CASSVGVVQETQYF. DNA for the CDR3: TGTGCCAGCAGCGTAGGAGTGGTGCAAGAGACCCAGTACTTC.